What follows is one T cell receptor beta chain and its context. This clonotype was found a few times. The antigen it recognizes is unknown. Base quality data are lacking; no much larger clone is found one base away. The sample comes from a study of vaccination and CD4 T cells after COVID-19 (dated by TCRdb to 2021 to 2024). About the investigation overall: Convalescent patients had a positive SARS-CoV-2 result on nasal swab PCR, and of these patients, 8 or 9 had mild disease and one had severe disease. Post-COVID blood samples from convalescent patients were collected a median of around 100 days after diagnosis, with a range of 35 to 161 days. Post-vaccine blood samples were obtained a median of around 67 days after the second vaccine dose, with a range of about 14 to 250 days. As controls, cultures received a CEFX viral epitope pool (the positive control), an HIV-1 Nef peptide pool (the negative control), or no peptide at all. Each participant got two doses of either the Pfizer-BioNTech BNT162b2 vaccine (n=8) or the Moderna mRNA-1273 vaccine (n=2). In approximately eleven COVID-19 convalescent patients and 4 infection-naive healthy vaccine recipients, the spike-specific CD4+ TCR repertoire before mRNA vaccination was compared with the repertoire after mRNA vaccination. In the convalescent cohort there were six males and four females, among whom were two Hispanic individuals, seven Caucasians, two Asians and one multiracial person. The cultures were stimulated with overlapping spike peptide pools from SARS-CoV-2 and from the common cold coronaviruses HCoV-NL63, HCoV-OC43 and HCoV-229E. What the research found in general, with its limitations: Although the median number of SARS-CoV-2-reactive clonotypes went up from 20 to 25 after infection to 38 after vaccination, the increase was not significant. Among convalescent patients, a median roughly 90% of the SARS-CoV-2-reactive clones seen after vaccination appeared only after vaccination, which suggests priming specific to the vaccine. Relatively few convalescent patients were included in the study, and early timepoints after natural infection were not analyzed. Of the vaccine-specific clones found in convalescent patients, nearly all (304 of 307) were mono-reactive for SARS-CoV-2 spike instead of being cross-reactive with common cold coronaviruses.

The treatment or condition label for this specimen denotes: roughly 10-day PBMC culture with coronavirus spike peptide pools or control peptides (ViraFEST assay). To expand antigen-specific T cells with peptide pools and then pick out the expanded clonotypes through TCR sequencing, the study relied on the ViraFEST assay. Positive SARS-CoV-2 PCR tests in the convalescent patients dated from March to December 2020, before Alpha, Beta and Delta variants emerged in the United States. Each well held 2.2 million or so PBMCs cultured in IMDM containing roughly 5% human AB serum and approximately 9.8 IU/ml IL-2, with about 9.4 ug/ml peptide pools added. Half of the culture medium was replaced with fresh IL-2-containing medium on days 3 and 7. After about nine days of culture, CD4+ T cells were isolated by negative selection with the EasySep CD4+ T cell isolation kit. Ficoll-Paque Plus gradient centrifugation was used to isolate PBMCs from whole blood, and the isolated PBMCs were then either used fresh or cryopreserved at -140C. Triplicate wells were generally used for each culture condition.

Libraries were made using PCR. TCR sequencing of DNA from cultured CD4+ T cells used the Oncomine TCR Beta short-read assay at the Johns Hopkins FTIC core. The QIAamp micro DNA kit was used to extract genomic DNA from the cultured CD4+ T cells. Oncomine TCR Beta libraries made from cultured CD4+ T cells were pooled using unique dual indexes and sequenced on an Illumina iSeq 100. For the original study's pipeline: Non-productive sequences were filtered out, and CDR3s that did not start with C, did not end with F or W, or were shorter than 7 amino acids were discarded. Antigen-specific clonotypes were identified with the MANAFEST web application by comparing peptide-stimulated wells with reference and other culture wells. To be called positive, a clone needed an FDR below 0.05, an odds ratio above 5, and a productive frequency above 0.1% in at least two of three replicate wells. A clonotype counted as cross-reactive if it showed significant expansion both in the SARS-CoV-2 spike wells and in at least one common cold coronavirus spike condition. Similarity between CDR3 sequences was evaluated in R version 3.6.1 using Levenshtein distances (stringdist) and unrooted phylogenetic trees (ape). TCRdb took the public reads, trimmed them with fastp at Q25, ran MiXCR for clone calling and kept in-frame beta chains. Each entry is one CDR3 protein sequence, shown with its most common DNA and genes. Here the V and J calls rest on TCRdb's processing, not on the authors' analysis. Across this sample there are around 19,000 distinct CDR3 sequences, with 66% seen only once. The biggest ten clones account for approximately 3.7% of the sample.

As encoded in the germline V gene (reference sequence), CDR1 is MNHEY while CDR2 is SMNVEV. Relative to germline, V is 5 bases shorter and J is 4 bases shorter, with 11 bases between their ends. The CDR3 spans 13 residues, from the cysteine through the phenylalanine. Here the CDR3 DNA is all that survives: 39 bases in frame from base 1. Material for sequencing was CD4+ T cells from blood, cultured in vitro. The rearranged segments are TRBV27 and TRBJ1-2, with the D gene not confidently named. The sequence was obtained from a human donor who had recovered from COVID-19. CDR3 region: CASSIGLSYGYTF. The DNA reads TGTGCCAGCAGTATAGGTCTGTCCTATGGCTACACCTTC.